This entry lists 20 T cell receptor beta chains sequenced from one sample in a study of blood T cell repertoires in COVID-19. Profiling relied on immunoSEQ multiplex PCR, and the TCRdb table lists in-frame clones only, not all of them. The repertoire includes 200,000 to 250,000 clones, roughly 92% of them detected once, and around 0.84% sits in the top ten. The sequenced sample was peripheral blood. These receptor sequences come from a man between 60 and 70 years old with COVID-19, enrolled during active disease.

This clone is a singleton in its sample. The chain links TRBV30 to TRBJ1-2; D perhaps matches TRBD1 (6 bases). The CDR3 runs to 17 residues. Trimming took 0 bases from V and 1 from J, leaving 18 bases between them. Looked up from germline, CDR1 is GTSNPN and CDR2 is SVGIG (reference sequence). The CDR3 nucleotides are TGTGCCTGGAGTGTACAGGGATATACCCATTATAACTATGGCTACACCTTC. Translation: CAWSVQGYTHYNYGYTF.

V is TRBV30 and J is TRBJ2-7; D remains unclear. The germline gives CDR1 GTSNPN, CDR2 SVGIG (reference sequence). V was trimmed by 3 bases and J by 6 bases, leaving 12 bases between them. The length of the CDR3 is 12 residues. The CDR3 nucleotides read TGTGCCTGGAGCCGGTCGAGATCCGAGCAGTACTTC. This encodes CAWSRSRSEQYF.

This chain uses TRBV30 with TRBJ1-2; D gene unclear. Trimming shortened V by 4 bases and J by 4 bases, and 7 bases separated the two germline ends. In germline, CDR1 is GTSNPN, CDR2 SVGIG (reference sequence). This CDR3 contains 11 residues. The CDR3 nucleotides read TGTGCCTGGACTGTACTCTATGGCTACACCTTC. This encodes CAWTVLYGYTF.

This clone has a handful of counts. The rearrangement links TRBV5-1 to TRBJ1-2; D unclear. The germline V gene encodes CDR1 SGHRS and CDR2 YFSETQ. Trimming removed 4 bases from V and 0 bases from J, with 10 bases in between. The CDR3 contains 14 residues. The CDR3 loop is CASSPDKANYGYTF. The CDR3 DNA reads as TGCGCCAGCAGCCCCGACAAAGCTAACTATGGCTACACCTTC.

This chain uses TRBV18 with TRBJ1-1, with 9 bases aligning to TRBD1. The ends lost 2 bases at V and 4 bases at J; junction bases unmatched: 5. In germline, CDR1 is KGHSH, CDR2 LQKENI. This CDR3 is built from 15 residues. DNA of the CDR3: TGTGCCAGCTCACCATCTACGGGACAGGGCACTGAAGCTTTCTTT. Translating it yields CASSPSTGQGTEAFF.

The chain employs TRBV3-1 (or the pseudogene TRBV3-2) and TRBJ1-3, with 9 bases matching TRBD1. The V and J ends lost 2 bases and 0 bases, in that order; junction bases with no gene match: 14. This CDR3 has 20 residues. Germline values: CDR1 LGHDT, CDR2 YNNKEL (reference sequence). The CDR3 protein is CASSQPPGQGLTSSGNTIYF. The DNA for the CDR3 is TGTGCCAGCAGCCAACCCCCGGGACAGGGATTAACTAGCTCTGGAAACACCATATATTTT.

V usage is TRBV12-3 or TRBV12-4 and J usage is TRBJ1-2; D might be TRBD1 (6 bases). The V end lost 6 bases, the J end lost 7 bases, and 9 bases lay between the germline ends. The CDR3 has 11 amino acids. The CDR3 DNA reads as TGTGCCAGCAGCACAGGGACTGGCTACACCTTC. Residues: CASSTGTGYTF.

The chain combines TRBV27 with TRBJ1-4, with 9 bases fitting TRBD1. The germline V gene encodes CDR1 MNHEY and CDR2 SMNVEV (reference sequence). V shed 8 bases and J 5 bases; nucleotides not matched to a gene: 6. The CDR3 runs to 14 residues. The CDR3 reads CASARQGVNEKLFF. The DNA for the CDR3 is TGTGCCAGCGCTCGACAGGGGGTCAATGAAAAACTGTTTTTT.

CDR3 protein: CASSPPAGVWDTQYF. CDR3 nucleotides: TGTGCCAGCTCACCACCGGCAGGGGTATGGGATACGCAGTATTTT. V and J are TRBV18 and TRBJ2-3; the D gene is possibly TRBD1 (6 bases). Germline assignment: CDR1 KGHSH and CDR2 LQKENI. The ends were cut back, 0 bases at V and 6 bases at J, with 13 bases in the middle. CDR3 length: 15 amino acids.

The chain couples TRBV19 to TRBJ1-5, with TRBD1 as a possible D gene (6 bases). The V end was cut by 5 bases, the J end by 7 bases, with 21 bases between. This CDR3 contains 16 residues. Germline lookup yields CDR1 LNHDA and CDR2 SQIVND (reference sequence). The CDR3: CASSYFSTGLGQPQHF. CDR3 sequence (DNA): TGTGCCAGTAGTTATTTTTCAACAGGGTTAGGACAGCCCCAGCATTTT. Variable domain in full (rest from reference TRBV19 and TRBJ1-5): DGGITQSPKYLFRKEGQNVTLSCEQNLNHDAMYWYRQDPGQGLRLIYYSQIVNDFQKGDIAEGYSVSREKKESFPLTVTSAQKNPTAFYLCASSYFSTGLGQPQHFGDGTRLSIL.

This rearrangement joins TRBV5-4 to TRBJ2-3, with a tentative D call TRBD2 (6 bases). Germline loops: CDR1 SGHNT, CDR2 YYREEE (reference sequence). There are 19 residues in the CDR3. Trimming pared 0 bases from V and 0 bases from J, leaving 20 bases between. The CDR3 DNA sequence: TGTGCCAGCAGCTTGGAGGGAGGCGCCATCTTTTCTAGCACAGATACGCAGTATTTT. As protein: CASSLEGGAIFSSTDTQYF.

The chain links TRBV11-3 to TRBJ2-7; no clear D gene. The CDR3 covers 14 residues. V was pared by 2 bases and J by 0 bases, with 8 bases between. Germline V gene sequence: CDR1 SGHNT, CDR2 YENEEA. The CDR3 protein is CASSLSSASYEQYF. For the CDR3, the DNA is TGTGCCAGCAGCTTATCCAGCGCCTCCTACGAGCAGTACTTC.

The genes are TRBV6-6 and TRBJ1-2; 10 bases agree with TRBD1. CDR3 size: 15 residues. CDR1 and CDR2 from the germline V gene are MNHNY and SVGAGI (reference sequence). V lost 5 bases and J lost 8; bases outside the gene matches: 11. The CDR3 spells CASSPLGQGRSGYTF. The CDR3 DNA reads as TGTGCCAGCAGTCCTCTGGGACAGGGGCGAAGCGGCTACACCTTC.

The genes are TRBV6-5 and TRBJ2-4; a possible D gene is TRBD1 (5 bases). The CDR3 runs 14 residues. CDR1 is MNHEY, CDR2 SVGAGI, per germline. V lost 8 bases and J 4 bases, leaving 15 bases between the germline ends. Here the CDR3 DNA reads TGTGCCAGCGTAGTTTCCCAGGGAAAAAACATTCAGTACTTC. Amino acids: CASVVSQGKNIQYF.

The V gene is TRBV19, the J gene TRBJ2-7; TRBD1 is a possible D gene (5 bases). Deletions cut 6 bases from V and 2 bases from J, with 17 bases between. The germline V gene encodes CDR1 LNHDA and CDR2 SQIVND (reference sequence). The length of the CDR3 is 15 residues. This CDR3 reads CASSPSWGPTYEQYF. CDR3 nucleotide sequence: TGTGCCAGTAGCCCCTCCTGGGGCCCAACCTACGAGCAGTACTTC.

The V gene is TRBV2, the J gene TRBJ2-7, with D perhaps TRBD1 (6 bases). In germline, CDR1 is SNHLY, CDR2 FYNNEI. This CDR3 comprises 14 residues. Trimming left V 3 bases short and J 4 bases short, with 13 bases between. The CDR3 reads CASSETGQTYEQYF. CDR3 nucleotide sequence: TGTGCCAGCAGTGAGACAGGTCAAACGTACGAGCAGTACTTC.

The chain has TRBV19 and TRBJ1-2; D unresolved. Germline-derived CDR1 and CDR2 are LNHDA and SQIVND (reference sequence). The CDR3 runs to 15 residues. V lost 3 bases and J lost 8, with 19 bases in between. In DNA form, the CDR3 reads TGTGCCAGTAGTATGCCGAACCGGAGGATGGAAGGCTACACCTTC. Translation: CASSMPNRRMEGYTF.

Turning to this clone: Other DNA sequences from this sample encode an identical CDR3 as well. V and J are TRBV27 and TRBJ2-7, with 7 bases aligning to TRBD2. Germline V gene data show CDR1 as MNHEY and CDR2 as SMNVEV (reference sequence). This CDR3 region has 14 residues. The J segment lost 4 bases and the V segment lost 4 bases, leaving 7 bases of the junction unmatched. The CDR3 bases are TGTGCCAGCAGTTCCTCGGGGGGAGGGTACGAGCAGTACTTC. Translation gives CASSSSGGGYEQYF.

The V call is TRBV2, the J call TRBJ2-7, with unresolved D. The CDR3 runs 12 residues. CDR1 and CDR2 (germline): SNHLY, FYNNEI. Trimming took off 3 bases at V and 4 bases at J, with 7 bases between the two ends. CDR3 sequence reads: CASSEYIYEQYF. Here the CDR3 DNA reads TGTGCCAGCAGTGAGTACATTTACGAGCAGTACTTC. The full variable domain, rest sourced from reference TRBV2 and TRBJ2-7, is EPEVTQTPSHQVTQMGQEVILRCVPISNHLYFYWYRQILGQKVEFLVSFYNNEISEKSEIFDDQFSVERPDGSNFTLKIRSTKLEDSAMYFCASSEYIYEQYFGPGTRLTVT.

The gene calls are TRBV4-1 and TRBJ2-1, with D perhaps TRBD2 (6 bases). Trimming removed 1 base at V and 3 bases at J, with 7 bases between. Germline CDR1 is MGHRA and CDR2 is YSYEKL. There are 14 residues in the CDR3. For the CDR3, the DNA is TGCGCCAGCAGCCAAGCGGGGGACTACAATGAGCAGTTCTTC. Residues: CASSQAGDYNEQFF.